This TCR beta chain was recorded in a study of blood T cell repertoires in COVID-19. As for the study in general: Samples representing acute and convalescent COVID-19 were sourced from the United States, Italy and Spain. T cells, B-cell-depleted T cells, or PBMCs supplied cDNA or gDNA.

CDR1 is KGHSH, CDR2 LQKENI, per germline. The ends lost 4 bases at V and 5 bases at J; junction bases unmatched: 1. CDR3 length: 13 amino acids. In the original workflow: It was from reference gene primer amplification that nucleated cell counts were estimated. The method was immunoSEQ multiplex PCR; TCRdb's version includes in-frame clones alone and lacks a portion of them. That table gives V, J and clone size, and the DNA gave D and trimming. The repertoire has about 110,000 clones, roughly 79% of them found once; the top ten carry 16%. This clonotype was sampled from an elderly woman with active or convalescent COVID-19. Sequences were obtained from peripheral blood. This chain joins TRBV18 and TRBJ1-2, with 10 bases lining up with TRBD1. Written as DNA, the CDR3 is TGTGCCAGCTCACAGGGACAGGGGTATGGCTACACCTTC. The encoded protein is CASSQGQGYGYTF.